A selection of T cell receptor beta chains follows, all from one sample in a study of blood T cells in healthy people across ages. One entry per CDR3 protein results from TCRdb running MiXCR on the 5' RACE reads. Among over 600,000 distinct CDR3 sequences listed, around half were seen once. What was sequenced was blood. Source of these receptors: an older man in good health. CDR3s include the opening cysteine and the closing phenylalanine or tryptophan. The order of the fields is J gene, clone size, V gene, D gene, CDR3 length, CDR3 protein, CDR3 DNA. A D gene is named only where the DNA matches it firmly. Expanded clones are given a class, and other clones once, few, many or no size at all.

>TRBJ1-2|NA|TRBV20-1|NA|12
CSVTLPNYGYTF
TGCAGTGTTACCCTGCCTAACTATGGCTACACCTTC
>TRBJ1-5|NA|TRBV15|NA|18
CATSRDVFGSGFNQPQHF
TGTGCCACCAGCAGAGATGTGTTTGGTTCGGGGTTCAATCAGCCCCAGCATTTT
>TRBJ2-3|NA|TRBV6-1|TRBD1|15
CASSEWDSTTDTQYF
TGTGCCAGCAGTGAATGGGACAGCACCACAGATACGCAGTATTTT
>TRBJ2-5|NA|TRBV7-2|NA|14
CASSLVQAPGTQYF
TGTGCCAGCAGCTTAGTGCAGGCCCCGGGGACCCAGTACTTC
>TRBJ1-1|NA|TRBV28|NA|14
CASTNLPVNTEAFF
TGTGCCAGCACCAACCTCCCAGTGAACACTGAAGCTTTCTTT
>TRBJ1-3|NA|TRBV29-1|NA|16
CSVEDSGGSSGNTIYF
TGCAGCGTTGAAGATAGTGGCGGAAGCTCTGGAAACACCATATATTTT
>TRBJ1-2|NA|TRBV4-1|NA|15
CASSQAVRRNYGYTF
TGCGCCAGCAGCCAAGCGGTCAGACGCAACTATGGCTACACCTTC
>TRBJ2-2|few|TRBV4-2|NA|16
CASSQEVERDTGELFF
TGTGCCAGCAGCCAAGAGGTCGAGAGAGACACCGGGGAGCTGTTTTTT
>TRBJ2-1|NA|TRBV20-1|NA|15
CSAGRDQNPYNEQFF
TGCAGTGCGGGACGGGACCAAAATCCCTACAATGAGCAGTTCTTC
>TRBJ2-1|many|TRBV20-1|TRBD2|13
CSAERDSYNEQFF
TGCAGTGCTGAGCGGGACTCCTACAATGAGCAGTTCTTC
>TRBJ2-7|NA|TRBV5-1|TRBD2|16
CASNPGSQAGVGEQYF
TGCGCCAGCAACCCGGGAAGTCAAGCGGGAGTGGGCGAGCAGTACTTC
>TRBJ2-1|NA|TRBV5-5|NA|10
CASSGDHWFF
TGTGCCAGCAGCGGGGACCACTGGTTCTTC
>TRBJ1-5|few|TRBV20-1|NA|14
CSARGPGGNQPQHF
TGCAGTGCTAGAGGTCCAGGGGGCAATCAGCCCCAGCATTTT
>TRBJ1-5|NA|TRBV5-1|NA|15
CASNSSVGSNQPQHF
TGCGCCAGCAACTCCTCCGTTGGGAGCAATCAGCCCCAGCATTTT
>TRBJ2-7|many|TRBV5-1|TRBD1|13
CASSTGQGYEQYF
TGTGCCAGCAGCACAGGACAGGGCTACGAGCAGTACTTC
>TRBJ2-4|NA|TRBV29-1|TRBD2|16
CSVGLAGGQAKNIQYF
TGCAGCGTTGGACTAGCGGGAGGCCAGGCCAAAAACATTCAGTACTTC
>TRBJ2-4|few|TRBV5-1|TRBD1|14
CASSPGQVFSEQYF
TGCGCCAGCAGCCCGGGACAGGTTTTTAGTGAGCAGTACTTC
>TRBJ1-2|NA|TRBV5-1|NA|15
CASSPQRKGGYGYTF
TGCGCCAGCAGCCCGCAACGGAAGGGGGGCTATGGCTACACCTTC
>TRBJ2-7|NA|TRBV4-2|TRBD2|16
CASSQEEETSIDEQYF
TGTGCCAGTAGCCAAGAAGAGGAGACTAGCATCGACGAGCAGTACTTC
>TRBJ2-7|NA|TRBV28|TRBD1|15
CASTLSADRAYEQYF
TGTGCCAGCACCCTGTCGGCCGACAGGGCCTACGAGCAGTACTTC
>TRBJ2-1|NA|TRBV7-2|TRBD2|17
CASSWGVTSGRVETQFF
TGTGCCAGCAGCTGGGGGGTAACTAGCGGGAGGGTTGAGACCCAGTTCTTC
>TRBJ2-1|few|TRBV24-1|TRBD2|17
CATSPASGRATYNEQFF
TGTGCCACCAGTCCGGCTAGCGGGAGGGCCACGTACAATGAGCAGTTCTTC
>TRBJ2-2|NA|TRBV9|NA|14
CASSVLGGPGELFF
TGTGCCAGCAGCGTGTTGGGGGGACCCGGGGAGCTGTTTTTT
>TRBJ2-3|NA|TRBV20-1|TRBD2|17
CSAGGLAGGPRTDTQYF
TGCAGTGCTGGGGGACTAGCGGGAGGGCCGCGCACAGATACGCAGTATTTT
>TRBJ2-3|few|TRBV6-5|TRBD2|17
CASSSDTSGGITDTQYF
TGTGCCAGCAGTTCTGATACTAGCGGGGGGATCACAGATACGCAGTATTTT
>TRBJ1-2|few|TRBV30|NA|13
CAWSAHRDYGYTF
TGTGCCTGGAGTGCCCACAGGGACTATGGCTACACCTTC
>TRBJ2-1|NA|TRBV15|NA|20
CATSRDLPETSVAAYNEQFF
TGTGCCACCAGCAGAGATTTACCCGAAACTTCGGTAGCGGCCTACAATGAGCAGTTCTTC
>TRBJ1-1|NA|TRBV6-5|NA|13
CASSYRQSTEAFF
TGTGCCAGCAGTTACCGTCAGAGTACTGAAGCTTTCTTT
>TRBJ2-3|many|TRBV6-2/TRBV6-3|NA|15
CASSYPRGALDTQYF
TGTGCCAGCAGTTACCCTAGGGGTGCATTAGATACGCAGTATTTT
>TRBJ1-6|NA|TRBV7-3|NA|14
CASSLLAGNSPLHF
TGTGCCAGCAGCTTATTGGCGGGGAATTCACCCCTCCACTTT
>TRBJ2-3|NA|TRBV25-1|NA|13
CASGKDSTDTQYF
TGTGCCAGCGGAAAGGATAGCACAGATACGCAGTATTTT
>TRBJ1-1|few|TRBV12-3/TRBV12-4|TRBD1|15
CASSPGDRGGTEAFF
TGTGCCAGCAGCCCTGGGGACAGGGGAGGGACTGAAGCTTTCTTT
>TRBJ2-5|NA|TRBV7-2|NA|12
CASSPSIETQYF
TGTGCCAGCAGCCCTTCCATAGAGACCCAGTACTTC
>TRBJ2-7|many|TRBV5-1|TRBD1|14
CASSLRQGDYEQYF
TGCGCCAGCAGCTTAAGGCAGGGGGACTACGAGCAGTACTTC
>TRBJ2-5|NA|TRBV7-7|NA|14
CASSQAGQGKTQYF
TGTGCCAGCAGCCAAGCCGGGCAGGGAAAGACCCAGTACTTC
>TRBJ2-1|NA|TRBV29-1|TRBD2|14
CSVGASGTAGEQFF
TGCAGCGTTGGGGCTAGCGGGACAGCGGGTGAGCAGTTCTTC
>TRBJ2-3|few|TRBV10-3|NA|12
CAISGNTDTQYF
TGTGCCATCAGTGGAAACACAGATACGCAGTATTTT
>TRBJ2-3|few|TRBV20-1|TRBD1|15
CSAFPYDTGADTQYF
TGCAGTGCTTTCCCTTACGACACAGGGGCAGATACGCAGTATTTT
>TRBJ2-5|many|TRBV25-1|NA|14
CASSRMGGAETQYF
TGTGCCAGCAGCCGAATGGGGGGAGCGGAGACCCAGTACTTC
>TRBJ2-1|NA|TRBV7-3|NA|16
CASSLGRGNEYNEQFF
TGTGCCAGCAGCTTAGGCCGGGGAAATGAATACAATGAGCAGTTCTTC
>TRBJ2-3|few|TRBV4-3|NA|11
CASSGASGRYF
TGCGCCAGCAGCGGAGCGAGTGGGAGGTATTTT
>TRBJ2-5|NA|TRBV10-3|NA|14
CAISESNPPETQYF
TGTGCCATCAGTGAGTCGAATCCACCAGAGACCCAGTACTTC
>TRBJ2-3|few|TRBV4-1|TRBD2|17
CASSHSRLAGEADTQYF
TGCGCCAGCAGCCACTCCAGACTAGCGGGAGAAGCAGATACGCAGTATTTT
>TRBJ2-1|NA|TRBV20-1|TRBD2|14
CSAPREAFYNEQFF
TGCAGTGCCCCCCGGGAGGCGTTCTACAATGAGCAGTTCTTC
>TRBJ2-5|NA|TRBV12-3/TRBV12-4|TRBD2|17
CASSLVGLAGGEEAQYF
TGTGCCAGCAGTTTAGTGGGACTAGCGGGAGGAGAAGAGGCCCAGTACTTC
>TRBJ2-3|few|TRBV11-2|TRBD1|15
CASSAGTGITDTQYF
TGTGCCAGCAGCGCAGGGACAGGTATCACAGATACGCAGTATTTT